The clone carrying this T cell receptor beta chain occurred many times. Its antigen remains unknown. Samples came from axillary lymph nodes draining the breast cancer. These data belong to a study of breast tumors, draining lymph nodes, adjacent tissues. Study-level findings and limits: Most tumor T cells seemingly derive from lymph node, then expand in tumor. The lymph node origin of tumor T cells was framed as consistent with a hypothesis, not demonstrated.

TCRdb re-called the multiplex PCR reads through MiXCR, storing one row per CDR3 protein. The table lists some 230,000 distinct CDR3 sequences, under 40% of them singletons. The sequence derives from a female donor with breast cancer. Some clones in this sample may be carry-over from other donors' samples. Sequencing was carried out using axillary lymph node tissue.

The CDR3 coding sequence is TGTGCCAGCAGCGTACGGGGGGGTAGCACAGATACGCAGTATTTT. This translates into CASSVRGGSTDTQYF. This sequence joins TRBV7-2 and TRBJ2-3; TRBD2 agrees at 8 bases. The germline V gene encodes CDR1 SGHTA and CDR2 FQGNSA. The CDR3 has 15 amino acids. The ends lost 5 bases at V and 0 bases at J; junction bases unmatched: 4.